The clone carrying this T cell receptor (beta chain) was detected only a few times. Its antigen is unknown. V gave up 5 bases and J gave up 8 bases; unmatched junction bases: 11. CDR3 size: 15 residues. The data are from a study of T cell repertoires in cytomegalovirus infection. Study as a whole: Shared public TCR beta signatures pointed to both CMV infection and a matching HLA type. The study's findings and limits: Summed public TCR beta family frequency identified CMV carriers bearing the relevant HLA. HLA-C-restricted TCR beta clonotypes specific for CMV led the ex vivo response.

TCRdb analysed the reads with MiXCR anew, one entry per CDR3 protein. Among some 68,000 distinct CDR3 sequences listed, under 25% were seen once. The sample consisted of PBMCs, sequenced either directly or after in vitro stimulation (not recorded which). The sequence was collected from a human donor in good health (CMV status not recorded). Some clones in this sample may be carry-over from other donors' samples. The chain couples TRBV12-3 or TRBV12-4 to TRBJ2-1; 8 nucleotides agree with TRBD2. CDR3 region: CASSSFGLAVYEQFF. The CDR3 DNA sequence: TGTGCCAGCAGTAGCTTCGGACTAGCCGTCTATGAGCAGTTCTTC.